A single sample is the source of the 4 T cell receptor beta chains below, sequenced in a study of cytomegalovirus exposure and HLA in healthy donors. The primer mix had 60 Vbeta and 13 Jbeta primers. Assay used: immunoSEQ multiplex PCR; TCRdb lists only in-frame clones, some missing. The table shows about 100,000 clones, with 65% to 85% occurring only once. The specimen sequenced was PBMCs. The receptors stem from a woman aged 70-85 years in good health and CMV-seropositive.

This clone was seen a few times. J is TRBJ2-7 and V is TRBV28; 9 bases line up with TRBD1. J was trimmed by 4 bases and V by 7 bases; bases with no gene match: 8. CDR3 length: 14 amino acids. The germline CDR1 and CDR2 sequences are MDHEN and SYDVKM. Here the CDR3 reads CASKTGQGGYEQYF. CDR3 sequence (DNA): TGTGCCAGCAAAACGGGACAGGGTGGATACGAGCAGTACTTC.

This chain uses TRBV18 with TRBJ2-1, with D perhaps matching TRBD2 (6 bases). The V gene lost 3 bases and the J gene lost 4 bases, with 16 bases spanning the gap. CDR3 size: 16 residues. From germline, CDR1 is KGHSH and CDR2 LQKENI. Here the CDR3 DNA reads TGTGCCAGCTCACCGCCGGGCGGGGCCTTGTACAATGAGCAGTTCTTC. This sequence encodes CASSPPGGALYNEQFF.

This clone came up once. In DNA form, the CDR3 reads TGTGCCAGCAGCCGGGTGGGAGGGGCAGATAATGAGCAGTTCTTC. This sequence encodes CASSRVGGADNEQFF. This chain connects TRBV7-3 to TRBJ2-1; 7 bases line up with TRBD2. This CDR3 is built from 15 residues. V shed 5 bases and J 7 bases; nucleotides not matched to a gene: 11. Germline CDR1 reads SGHTA; CDR2 reads FQGTGA. Full variable domain (missing parts from reference TRBV7-3 and TRBJ2-1): GAGVSQTPSNKVTEKGKYVELRCDPISGHTALYWYRQSLGQGPEFLIYFQGTGAADDSGLPNDRFFAVRPEGSVSTLKIQRTERGDSAVYLCASSRVGGADNEQFFGPGTRLTVL.

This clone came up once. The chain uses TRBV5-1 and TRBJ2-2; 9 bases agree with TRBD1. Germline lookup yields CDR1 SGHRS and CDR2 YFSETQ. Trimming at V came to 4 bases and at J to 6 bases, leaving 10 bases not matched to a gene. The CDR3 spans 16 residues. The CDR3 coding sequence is TGCGCCAGCAGCCCCCCCCGGGACAGGGTGGCCGGGGAGCTGTTTTTT. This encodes CASSPPRDRVAGELFF.